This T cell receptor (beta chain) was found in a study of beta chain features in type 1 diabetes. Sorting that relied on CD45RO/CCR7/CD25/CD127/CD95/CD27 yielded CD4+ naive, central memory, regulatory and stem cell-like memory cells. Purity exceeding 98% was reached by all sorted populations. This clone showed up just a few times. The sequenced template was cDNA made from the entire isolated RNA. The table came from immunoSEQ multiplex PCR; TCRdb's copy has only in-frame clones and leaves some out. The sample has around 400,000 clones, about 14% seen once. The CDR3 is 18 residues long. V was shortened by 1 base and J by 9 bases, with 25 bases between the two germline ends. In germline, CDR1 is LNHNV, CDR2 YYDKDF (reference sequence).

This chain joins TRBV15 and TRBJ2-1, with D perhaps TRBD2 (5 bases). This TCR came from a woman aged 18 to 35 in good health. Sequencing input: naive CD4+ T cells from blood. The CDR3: CATSRAQVVFIVGAEQFF. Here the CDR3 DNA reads TGTGCCACCAGCAGAGCCCAGGTGGTGTTCATAGTGGGAGCTGAGCAGTTCTTC.